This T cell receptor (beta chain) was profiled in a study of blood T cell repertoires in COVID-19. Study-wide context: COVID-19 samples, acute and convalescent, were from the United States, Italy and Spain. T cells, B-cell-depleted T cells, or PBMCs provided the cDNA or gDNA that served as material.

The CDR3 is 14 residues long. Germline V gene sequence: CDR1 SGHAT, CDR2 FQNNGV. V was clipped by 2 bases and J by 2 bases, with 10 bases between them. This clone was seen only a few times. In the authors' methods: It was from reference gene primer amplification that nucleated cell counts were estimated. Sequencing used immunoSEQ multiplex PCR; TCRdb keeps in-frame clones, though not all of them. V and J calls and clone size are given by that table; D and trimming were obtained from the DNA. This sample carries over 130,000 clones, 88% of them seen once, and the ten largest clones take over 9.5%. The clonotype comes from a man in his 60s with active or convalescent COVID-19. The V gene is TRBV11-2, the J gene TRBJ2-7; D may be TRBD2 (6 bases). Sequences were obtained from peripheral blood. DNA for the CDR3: TGTGCCAGCAGCTTATCGACTAGACCCTACGAGCAGTACTTC. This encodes CASSLSTRPYEQYF.